This T cell receptor beta chain derives from a study of beta chain features in type 1 diabetes. General observations from the study: Patients showed naive, central memory and Treg TCRB repertoires that appeared more similar than those of healthy donors. A possible short-template PCR bias applies equally to patients and controls. All four CD4+ subsets of Type 1 diabetes patients contained TCRB CDR3s that were moderately but significantly shorter.

This clone has a handful of counts. The antigen is not known. Germline-derived CDR1 and CDR2 are MNHNS and SASEGT. Trimming took off 5 bases at V and 6 bases at J, with 13 bases between the two ends. The CDR3 extends over 13 amino acids. Based on CD45RO/CCR7/CD25/CD127/CD95/CD27, CD4+ regulatory, stem cell-like memory, naive and central memory cells were sorted. Every isolated RNA sample was fully reverse transcribed, so sequencing captured expressed TCRB transcripts. The average output of naive, central memory and regulatory T cell samples was several million reads. TCRdb keeps only in-frame clones here, not all; method: immunoSEQ multiplex PCR. The table has around 140,000 clones, about 13% seen once.

This receptor was taken from a man aged 18 to 35 with type 1 diabetes. V and J are TRBV6-1 and TRBJ2-5, with D maybe TRBD2 (5 bases). Sequenced material: central memory CD4+ T cells from blood. The CDR3 DNA sequence: TGTGCCAGCAGTTTACTAGGCGGCCAGACCCAGTACTTC. Translating it yields CASSLLGGQTQYF.